Listed below are T cell receptor beta chains from one sample, sequenced in a study of T cells in Graves' hyperthyroidism and ophthalmopathy. TCRdb recomputed calls from the multiplex PCR reads with MiXCR, one row per CDR3 protein. The sample yields about 400,000 distinct CDR3 sequences, around 15% seen once. The sequencing input was blood. The receptors were gathered from a woman in her sixties with Graves' ophthalmopathy. CDR3s include the opening cysteine and the closing phenylalanine or tryptophan. The D gene is left open where the match is weak. The size of a clone is reported for some rows only, either as once, few or many, or as a class for expanded clones.

j_call d_call clone_size v_call cdr3_nt cdr3_aa
TRBJ2-1 TRBD2 - TRBV19 TGTGCCAGCGAGCTAGCGGGAGCCCACAATGAGCAGTTCTTC CASELAGAHNEQFF
TRBJ1-4 - few TRBV28 TGTGCCAGCAGTTTCCCGGCTACAGCTAATGAAAAACTGTTTTTT CASSFPATANEKLFF
TRBJ2-3 - many TRBV27 TGTGCCAGCAGTTTTCGAAGGAGAGTAGATACGCAGTATTTT CASSFRRRVDTQYF
TRBJ2-7 TRBD1 many TRBV11-2 TGTGCCAGCAGCCCCTGGAGAACAGGAGTCGGGACAGGGTACGAGCAGTACTTC CASSPWRTGVGTGYEQYF
TRBJ2-1 TRBD2 few TRBV7-6 TGTGCCAGCAGCTTAGCCCCCGCTAGCGGAAATGAGCAGTTCTTC CASSLAPASGNEQFF
TRBJ2-7 - many TRBV28 TGTGCCAGCAGTTTATTTATGGAGGGTTACGAGCAGTACTTC CASSLFMEGYEQYF
TRBJ1-3 TRBD1 many TRBV9 TGTGCCAGCAGCGTAGGGGACAGCTCTGGAAACACCATATATTTT CASSVGDSSGNTIYF
TRBJ1-1 TRBD1 many TRBV3-1 TGTGCCAGCAGCCAGACAGGGTCCCGTGAAGCTTTCTTT CASSQTGSREAFF
TRBJ2-7 TRBD2 many TRBV6-2/TRBV6-3 TGTGCCAGCAGTCCTAGAGGGACTACCTCCTACGAGCAGTACTTC CASSPRGTTSYEQYF
TRBJ1-4 - many TRBV3-1 TGTGCCAGCAGCCAAGGAACTGGTAATGAAAAACTGTTTTTT CASSQGTGNEKLFF